These T cell receptor beta chains were read from a single sample in a study of response to subunit inactivated influenza vaccine. TCRdb re-called the RT-PCR reads with MiXCR, one entry per CDR3 protein. The data contain fewer than 700,000 distinct CDR3 sequences, 10% to 15% of them singletons. Here the sequenced sample was PBMCs from blood, taken around seven weeks after vaccination. Source of these receptors: a man aged 45-65 years who received an inactivated influenza vaccine. CDR3s include the opening cysteine and the closing phenylalanine or tryptophan. D genes are given only for firm matches. Clone size is given for some rows only: seen once, a few or many times, or a class if the clone is expanded.

CDR3 protein: CCARATGTSGYEQYF
CDR3 DNA: TGCTGTGCTAGAGCCACCGGGACTAGCGGGTACGAGCAGTACTTC
D gene: TRBD2
V gene: TRBV20-1
clone size: -
J gene: TRBJ2-7

CDR3 protein: CSVNGGTSSTDTQYF
CDR3 DNA: TGCAGCGTGAACGGAGGGACTAGCAGCACAGATACGCAGTATTTT
D gene: TRBD2
V gene: TRBV29-1
clone size: many
J gene: TRBJ2-3

CDR3 protein: CASSESQGARNEQFF
CDR3 DNA: TGCGCCAGCAGTGAGTCCCAGGGGGCCAGGAATGAGCAGTTCTTC
D gene: TRBD1
V gene: TRBV10-2
clone size: many
J gene: TRBJ2-1

CDR3 protein: CASSLGRNIQYF
CDR3 DNA: TGTGCCAGCAGCTTAGGGCGGAACATTCAGTACTTC
D gene: -
V gene: TRBV7-2
clone size: many
J gene: TRBJ2-4

CDR3 protein: CASSRRPSTYNEQFF
CDR3 DNA: TGTGCCAGCAGCCGACGCCCGAGCACATACAATGAGCAGTTCTTC
D gene: -
V gene: TRBV14
clone size: -
J gene: TRBJ2-1

CDR3 protein: CSVEDRGNSYEQYF
CDR3 DNA: TGCAGCGTTGAGGACAGGGGGAACTCCTACGAGCAGTACTTC
D gene: TRBD1
V gene: TRBV29-1
clone size: once
J gene: TRBJ2-7

CDR3 protein: CASSEVDSSSYEQYF
CDR3 DNA: TGTGCCAGCAGTGAGGTGGACTCGAGCTCCTACGAGCAGTACTTC
D gene: -
V gene: TRBV2
clone size: few
J gene: TRBJ2-7

CDR3 protein: CASSKSRAPHNEQLF
CDR3 DNA: TGCGCCAGCAGCAAAAGTCGGGCGCCCCACAATGAGCAGTTATTC
D gene: -
V gene: TRBV4-3
clone size: -
J gene: TRBJ2-1

CDR3 protein: CSVIRQGQGTQYF
CDR3 DNA: TGCAGTGTTATAAGACAGGGGCAAGGGACCCAGTACTTC
D gene: TRBD1
V gene: TRBV20-1
clone size: -
J gene: TRBJ2-5

CDR3 protein: CAISDDSYEQYF
CDR3 DNA: TGTGCCATCAGCGATGACTCCTACGAGCAGTACTTC
D gene: -
V gene: TRBV10-3
clone size: many
J gene: TRBJ2-7

CDR3 protein: CASRGGYNQPQHF
CDR3 DNA: TGTGCCAGCAGGGGGGGTTACAATCAGCCCCAGCATTTT
D gene: -
V gene: TRBV6-1
clone size: few
J gene: TRBJ1-5

CDR3 protein: CASSYGRGDSEQFF
CDR3 DNA: TGTGCCAGCAGTTACGGGCGGGGGGACAGTGAGCAGTTCTTC
D gene: -
V gene: TRBV6-2/TRBV6-3
clone size: -
J gene: TRBJ2-1

CDR3 protein: CASSRATLALGAFF
CDR3 DNA: TGTGCCAGCAGCCGGGCCACGTTGGCGCTTGGGGCTTTCTTT
D gene: -
V gene: TRBV5-6
clone size: -
J gene: TRBJ1-1

CDR3 protein: CSVEQRGGSHEQYF
CDR3 DNA: TGCAGCGTTGAACAGAGAGGCGGATCCCACGAGCAGTACTTC
D gene: -
V gene: TRBV29-1
clone size: many
J gene: TRBJ2-7

CDR3 protein: CAISFLESASSYNEQFF
CDR3 DNA: TGTGCCATCAGTTTCCTAGAGAGTGCAAGCTCCTACAATGAGCAGTTCTTC
D gene: -
V gene: TRBV10-3
clone size: many
J gene: TRBJ2-1

CDR3 protein: CASSQGLAGVDEQFF
CDR3 DNA: TGTGCCAGCAGCCAAGGACTAGCGGGAGTTGATGAGCAGTTCTTC
D gene: TRBD2
V gene: TRBV6-2/TRBV6-3
clone size: few
J gene: TRBJ2-1

CDR3 protein: CSATGTGVENEKLFF
CDR3 DNA: TGCAGTGCAACCGGGACAGGGGTGGAGAATGAAAAACTGTTTTTT
D gene: TRBD1
V gene: TRBV20-1
clone size: -
J gene: TRBJ1-4

CDR3 protein: CSARDWGRAPDTQYF
CDR3 DNA: TGCAGTGCTAGAGATTGGGGGAGGGCCCCCGATACGCAGTATTTT
D gene: TRBD2
V gene: TRBV20-1
clone size: -
J gene: TRBJ2-3

CDR3 protein: CASSGDIRSGYTF
CDR3 DNA: TGTGCCAGCAGCGGGGACATCCGGAGTGGCTACACCTTC
D gene: -
V gene: TRBV9
clone size: few
J gene: TRBJ1-2

CDR3 protein: CSAPAEGRKTQYF
CDR3 DNA: TGCAGTGCTCCTGCGGAGGGCCGTAAGACCCAGTACTTC
D gene: -
V gene: TRBV20-1
clone size: -
J gene: TRBJ2-5

CDR3 protein: CASSSIRANTGELFF
CDR3 DNA: TGTGCCAGCAGCTCTATAAGGGCGAACACCGGGGAGCTGTTTTTT
D gene: -
V gene: TRBV7-2
clone size: -
J gene: TRBJ2-2

CDR3 protein: CASSQDEASGSYEQYF
CDR3 DNA: TGCGCCAGCAGCCAAGATGAGGCTAGCGGATCCTACGAGCAGTACTTC
D gene: TRBD2
V gene: TRBV4-3
clone size: many
J gene: TRBJ2-7

CDR3 protein: CATSDLSMGQGEALTATQYF
CDR3 DNA: TGTGCCACCAGTGATTTATCTATGGGACAGGGGGAAGCCCTCACGGCTACGCAGTATTTT
D gene: TRBD1
V gene: TRBV24-1
clone size: -
J gene: TRBJ2-3

CDR3 protein: CASTGGTPLQGETQYF
CDR3 DNA: TGTGCCAGCACCGGGGGTACACCTCTGCAAGGGGAGACCCAGTACTTC
D gene: -
V gene: TRBV5-5
clone size: -
J gene: TRBJ2-5

CDR3 protein: CASSLALGLAGASQYF
CDR3 DNA: TGTGCCAGCAGCTTAGCTTTGGGACTAGCGGGAGCTTCGCAGTATTTT
D gene: TRBD2
V gene: TRBV7-2
clone size: many
J gene: TRBJ2-3

CDR3 protein: CASSFAGPNTGELFF
CDR3 DNA: TGTGCCAGCAGTTTCGCAGGGCCGAACACCGGGGAGCTGTTTTTT
D gene: -
V gene: TRBV12-3/TRBV12-4
clone size: -
J gene: TRBJ2-2

CDR3 protein: CSVRGAAGANVLTF
CDR3 DNA: TGCAGCGTCCGCGGGGCTGCTGGGGCCAACGTCCTGACTTTC
D gene: -
V gene: TRBV29-1
clone size: -
J gene: TRBJ2-6

CDR3 protein: CASSTGTGAGNTIYF
CDR3 DNA: TGTGCCAGCAGTACCGGGACAGGGGCCGGAAACACCATATATTTT
D gene: TRBD1
V gene: TRBV6-1
clone size: few
J gene: TRBJ1-3

CDR3 protein: CASSPTPSLLADEVDTQYF
CDR3 DNA: TGTGCCAGCAGCCCAACTCCCAGCCTACTAGCGGATGAGGTTGATACGCAGTATTTT
D gene: TRBD2
V gene: TRBV6-1
clone size: few
J gene: TRBJ2-3

CDR3 protein: CPSSLGYPRYF
CDR3 DNA: TGTCCCAGCAGCTTAGGATACCCGAGGTATTTT
D gene: -
V gene: TRBV7-9
clone size: once
J gene: TRBJ2-3

CDR3 protein: CSAKRTGETQYF
CDR3 DNA: TGCAGCGCTAAAAGGACAGGGGAGACCCAGTACTTC
D gene: TRBD1
V gene: TRBV29-1
clone size: many
J gene: TRBJ2-5

CDR3 protein: CSARGSAGYTDTQYF
CDR3 DNA: TGCAGTGCTAGAGGTTCAGCGGGGTACACAGATACGCAGTATTTT
D gene: TRBD2
V gene: TRBV20-1
clone size: -
J gene: TRBJ2-3

CDR3 protein: CSVDGAGSADTQYF
CDR3 DNA: TGCAGCGTTGATGGTGCAGGTTCTGCAGATACGCAGTATTTT
D gene: -
V gene: TRBV29-1
clone size: -
J gene: TRBJ2-3